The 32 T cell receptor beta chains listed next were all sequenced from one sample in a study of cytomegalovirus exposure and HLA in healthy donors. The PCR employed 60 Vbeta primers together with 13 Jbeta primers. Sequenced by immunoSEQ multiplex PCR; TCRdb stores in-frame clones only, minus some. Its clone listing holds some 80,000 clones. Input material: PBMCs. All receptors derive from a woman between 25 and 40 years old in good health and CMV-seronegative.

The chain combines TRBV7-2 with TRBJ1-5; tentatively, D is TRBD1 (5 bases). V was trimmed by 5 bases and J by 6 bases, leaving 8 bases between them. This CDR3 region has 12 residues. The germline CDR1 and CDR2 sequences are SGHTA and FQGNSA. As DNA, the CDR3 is TGTGCCAGCAGCCAGGGTGTTCAGCCCCAGCATTTT. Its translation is CASSQGVQPQHF.

CDR3 sequence: CSVEANRGYNEQFF. The CDR3 nucleotides are TGCAGCGTTGAAGCGAATCGGGGTTACAATGAGCAGTTCTTC. The chain recombines TRBV29-1 with TRBJ2-1; possibly TRBD2 for D (5 bases). CDR3 size: 14 residues. Per the germline V gene, CDR1 is SQVTM and CDR2 is ANQGSEA. V lost 1 base, J lost 4 bases, and 11 bases lay in between.

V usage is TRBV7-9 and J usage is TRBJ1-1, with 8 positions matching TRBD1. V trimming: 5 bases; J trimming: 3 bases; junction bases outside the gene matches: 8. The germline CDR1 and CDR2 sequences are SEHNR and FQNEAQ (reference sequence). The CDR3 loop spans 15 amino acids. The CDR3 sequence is CASSPRTGQDTEAFF. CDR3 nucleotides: TGTGCCAGCAGCCCGCGGACAGGGCAGGACACTGAAGCTTTCTTT.

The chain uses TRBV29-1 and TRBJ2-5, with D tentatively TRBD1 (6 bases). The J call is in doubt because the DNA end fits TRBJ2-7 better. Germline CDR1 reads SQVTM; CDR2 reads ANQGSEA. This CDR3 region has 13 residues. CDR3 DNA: TGCAGCGTGGCAGGGGATGGGTACTACGAGCAGTACTTC. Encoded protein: CSVAGDGYYEQYF.

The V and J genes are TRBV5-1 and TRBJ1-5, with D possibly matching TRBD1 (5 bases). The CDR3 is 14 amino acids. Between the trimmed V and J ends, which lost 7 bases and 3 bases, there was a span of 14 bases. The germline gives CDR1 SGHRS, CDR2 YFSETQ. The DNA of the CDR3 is TGCGCCAGCTCGGCGGGGGGTGTCAATCAGCCCCAGCATTTT. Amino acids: CASSAGGVNQPQHF.

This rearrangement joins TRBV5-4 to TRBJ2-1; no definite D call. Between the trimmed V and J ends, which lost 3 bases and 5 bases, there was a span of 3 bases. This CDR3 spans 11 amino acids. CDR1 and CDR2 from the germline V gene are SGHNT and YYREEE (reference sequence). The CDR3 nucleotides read TGTGCCAGCAGCTCGGACAATGAGCAGTTCTTC. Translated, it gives CASSSDNEQFF.

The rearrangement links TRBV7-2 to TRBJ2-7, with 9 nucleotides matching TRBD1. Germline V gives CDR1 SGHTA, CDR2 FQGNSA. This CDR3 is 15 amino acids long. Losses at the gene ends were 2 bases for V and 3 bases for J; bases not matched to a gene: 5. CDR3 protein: CASSLTPTGGYEQYF. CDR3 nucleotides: TGTGCCAGCAGCTTAACGCCGACAGGGGGCTACGAGCAGTACTTC.

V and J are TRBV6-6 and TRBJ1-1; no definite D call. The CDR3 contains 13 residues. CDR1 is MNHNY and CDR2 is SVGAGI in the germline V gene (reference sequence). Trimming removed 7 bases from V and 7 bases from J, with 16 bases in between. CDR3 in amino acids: CASKTGGPGEAFF. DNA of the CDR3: TGTGCCAGCAAAACTGGTGGTCCGGGTGAAGCTTTCTTT.

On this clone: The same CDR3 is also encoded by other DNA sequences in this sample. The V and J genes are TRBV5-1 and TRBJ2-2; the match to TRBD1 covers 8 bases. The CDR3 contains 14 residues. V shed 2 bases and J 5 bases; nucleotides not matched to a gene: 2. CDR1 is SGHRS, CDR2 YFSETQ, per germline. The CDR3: CASSLTGGTGELFF. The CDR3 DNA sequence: TGCGCCAGCAGCTTAACAGGGGGTACCGGGGAGCTGTTTTTT.

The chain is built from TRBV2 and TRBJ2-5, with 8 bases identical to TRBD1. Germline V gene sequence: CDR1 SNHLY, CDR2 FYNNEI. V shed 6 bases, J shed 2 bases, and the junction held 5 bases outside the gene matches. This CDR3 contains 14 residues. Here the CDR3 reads CASSPDRAQETQYF. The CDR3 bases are TGTGCCAGCAGCCCGGACAGGGCACAAGAGACCCAGTACTTC.

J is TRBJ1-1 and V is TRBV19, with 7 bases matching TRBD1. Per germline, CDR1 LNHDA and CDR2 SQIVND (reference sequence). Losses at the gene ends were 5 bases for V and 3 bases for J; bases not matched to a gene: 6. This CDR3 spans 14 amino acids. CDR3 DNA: TGTGCCAGTAGTCCTCAGGGGGACTACACTGAAGCTTTCTTT. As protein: CASSPQGDYTEAFF.

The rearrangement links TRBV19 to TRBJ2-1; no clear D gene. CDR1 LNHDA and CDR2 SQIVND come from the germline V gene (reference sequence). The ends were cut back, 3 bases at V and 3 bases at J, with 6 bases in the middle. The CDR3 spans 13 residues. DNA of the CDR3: TGTGCCAGTAGTATTCAGGTCTACAATGAGCAGTTCTTC. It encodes CASSIQVYNEQFF.

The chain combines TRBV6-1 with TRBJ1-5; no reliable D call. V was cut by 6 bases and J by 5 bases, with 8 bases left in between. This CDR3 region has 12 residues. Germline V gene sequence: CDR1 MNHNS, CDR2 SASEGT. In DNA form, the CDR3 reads TGTGCCAGCAGGGAACGAGATCAGCCCCAGCATTTT. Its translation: CASRERDQPQHF.

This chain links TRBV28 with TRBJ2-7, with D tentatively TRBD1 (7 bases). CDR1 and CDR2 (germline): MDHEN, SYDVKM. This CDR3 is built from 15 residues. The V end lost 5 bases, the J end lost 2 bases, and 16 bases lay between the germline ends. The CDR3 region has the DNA TGTGCCAGCAGTCCCCAGGGGGGAACGGCCTACGAGCAGTACTTC. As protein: CASSPQGGTAYEQYF.

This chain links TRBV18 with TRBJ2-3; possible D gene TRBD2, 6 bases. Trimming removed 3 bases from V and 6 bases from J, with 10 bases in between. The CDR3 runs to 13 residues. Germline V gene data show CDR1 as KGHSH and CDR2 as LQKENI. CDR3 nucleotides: TGTGCCAGCTCACCTTCAGGGAGGGATACGCAGTATTTT. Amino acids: CASSPSGRDTQYF.

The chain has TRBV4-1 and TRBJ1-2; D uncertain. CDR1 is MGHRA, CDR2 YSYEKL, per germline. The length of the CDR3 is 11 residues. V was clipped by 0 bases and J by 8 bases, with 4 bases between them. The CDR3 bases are TGCGCCAGCAGCCAAGATGGCGGCTACACCTTC. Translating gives CASSQDGGYTF.

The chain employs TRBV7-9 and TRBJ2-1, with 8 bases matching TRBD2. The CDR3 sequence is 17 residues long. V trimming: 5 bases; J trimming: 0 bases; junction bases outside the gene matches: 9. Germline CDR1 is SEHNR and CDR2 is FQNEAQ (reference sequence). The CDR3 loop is CASSNVGTSSSYNEQFF. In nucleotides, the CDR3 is TGTGCCAGCAGCAACGTAGGGACTAGTAGCTCCTACAATGAGCAGTTCTTC.

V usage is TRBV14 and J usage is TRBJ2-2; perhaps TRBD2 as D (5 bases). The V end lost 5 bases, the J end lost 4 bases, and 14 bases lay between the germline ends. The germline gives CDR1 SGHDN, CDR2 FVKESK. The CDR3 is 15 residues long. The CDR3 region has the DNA TGTGCCAGCAGCAAATACCTCGAGGGCACCGGGGAGCTGTTTTTT. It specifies CASSKYLEGTGELFF. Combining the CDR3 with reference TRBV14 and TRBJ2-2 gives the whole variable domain EAGVTQFPSHSVIEKGQTVTLRCDPISGHDNLYWYRRVMGKEIKFLLHFVKESKQDESGMPNNRFLAERTGGTYSTLKVQPAELEDSGVYFCASSKYLEGTGELFFGEGSRLTVL.

The CDR3 nucleotides read TGTGCCAGCGGCTTCTACGAGCAGTACTTC. Its translation is CASGFYEQYF. The V gene is TRBV6-1, the J gene TRBJ2-7; D is uncertain. There are 10 residues in the CDR3. Germline lookup yields CDR1 MNHNS and CDR2 SASEGT. V shed 8 bases and J shed 3 bases, with 5 bases lying between them.

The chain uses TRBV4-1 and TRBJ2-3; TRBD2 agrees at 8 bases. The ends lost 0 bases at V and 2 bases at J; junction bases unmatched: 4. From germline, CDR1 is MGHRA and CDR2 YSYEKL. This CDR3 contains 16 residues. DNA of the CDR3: TGCGCCAGCAGCCAAGATACGGGAGGGATCACAGATACGCAGTATTTT. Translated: CASSQDTGGITDTQYF.

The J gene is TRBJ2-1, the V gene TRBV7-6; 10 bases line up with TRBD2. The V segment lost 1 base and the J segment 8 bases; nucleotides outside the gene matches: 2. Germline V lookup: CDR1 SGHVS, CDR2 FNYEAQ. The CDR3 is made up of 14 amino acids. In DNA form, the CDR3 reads TGTGCCAGCAGCTTAGTAGCGGGAGGCGATGAGCAGTTCTTC. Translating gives CASSLVAGGDEQFF.

The CDR3 is CASSQTEEYGYTF. The CDR3 bases are TGTGCCAGCAGTCAGACAGAGGAGTATGGCTACACCTTC. The chain joins TRBV6-6 to TRBJ1-2; D is perhaps TRBD1 (5 bases). The CDR3 loop spans 13 amino acids. The V gene lost 5 bases and the J gene lost 5 bases, with 12 bases spanning the gap. Germline V gene lookup returns CDR1 MNHNY and CDR2 SVGAGI (reference sequence).

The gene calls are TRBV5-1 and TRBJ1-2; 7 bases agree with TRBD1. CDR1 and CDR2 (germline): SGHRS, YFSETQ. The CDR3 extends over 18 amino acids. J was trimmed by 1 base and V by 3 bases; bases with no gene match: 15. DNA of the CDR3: TGCGCCAGCAGCTCGAGCCGGGACAGCGGACGATTTAACTATGGCTACACCTTC. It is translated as CASSSSRDSGRFNYGYTF.

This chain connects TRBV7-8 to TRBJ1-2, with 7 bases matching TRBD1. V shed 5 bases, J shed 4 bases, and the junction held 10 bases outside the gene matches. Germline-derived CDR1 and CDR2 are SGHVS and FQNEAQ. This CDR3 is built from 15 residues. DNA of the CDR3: TGTGCCAGCAGCCCCTGGCGACAGGGCGGCTATGGCTACACCTTC. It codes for CASSPWRQGGYGYTF. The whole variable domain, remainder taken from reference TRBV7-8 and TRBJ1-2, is GAGVSQSPRYKVAKRGQDVALRCDPISGHVSLFWYQQALGQGPEFLTYFQNEAQLDKSGLPSDRFFAERPEGSVSTLKIQRTQQEDSAVYLCASSPWRQGGYGYTFGSGTRLTVV.

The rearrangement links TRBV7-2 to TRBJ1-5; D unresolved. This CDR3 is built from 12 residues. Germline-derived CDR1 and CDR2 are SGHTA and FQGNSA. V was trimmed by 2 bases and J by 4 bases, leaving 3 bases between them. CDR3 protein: CASSLPNQPQHF. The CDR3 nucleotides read TGTGCCAGCAGCTTACCTAATCAGCCCCAGCATTTT.

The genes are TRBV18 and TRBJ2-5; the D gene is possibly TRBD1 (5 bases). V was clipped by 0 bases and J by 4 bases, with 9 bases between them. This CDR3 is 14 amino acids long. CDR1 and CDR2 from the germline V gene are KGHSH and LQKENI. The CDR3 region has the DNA TGTGCCAGCTCACCACCAGGGGTGGCAGAGACCCAGTACTTC. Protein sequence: CASSPPGVAETQYF.

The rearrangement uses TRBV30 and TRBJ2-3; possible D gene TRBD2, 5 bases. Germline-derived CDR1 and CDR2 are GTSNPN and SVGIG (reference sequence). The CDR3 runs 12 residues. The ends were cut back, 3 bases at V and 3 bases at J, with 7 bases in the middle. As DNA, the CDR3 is TGTGCCTGGAGCCCGGGGACAGATACGCAGTATTTT. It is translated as CAWSPGTDTQYF.

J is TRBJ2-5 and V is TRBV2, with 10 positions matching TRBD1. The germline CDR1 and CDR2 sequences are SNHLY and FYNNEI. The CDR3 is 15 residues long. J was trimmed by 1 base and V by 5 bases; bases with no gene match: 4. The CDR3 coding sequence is TGTGCCAGCAGTCTAGGACAGGGGGGCCAAGAGACCCAGTACTTC. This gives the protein CASSLGQGGQETQYF.

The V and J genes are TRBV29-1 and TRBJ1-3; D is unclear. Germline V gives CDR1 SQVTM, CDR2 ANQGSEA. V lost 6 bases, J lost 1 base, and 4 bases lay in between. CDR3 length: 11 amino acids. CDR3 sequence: CSVESGNTIYF. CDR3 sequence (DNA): TGCAGCGTGGAGTCTGGAAACACCATATATTTT. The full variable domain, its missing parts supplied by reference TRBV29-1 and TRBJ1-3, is SAVISQKPSRDICQRGTSLTIQCQVDSQVTMMFWYRQQPGQSLTLIATANQGSEATYESGFVIDKFPISRPNLTFSTLTVSNMSPEDSSIYLCSVESGNTIYFGEGSWLTVV.

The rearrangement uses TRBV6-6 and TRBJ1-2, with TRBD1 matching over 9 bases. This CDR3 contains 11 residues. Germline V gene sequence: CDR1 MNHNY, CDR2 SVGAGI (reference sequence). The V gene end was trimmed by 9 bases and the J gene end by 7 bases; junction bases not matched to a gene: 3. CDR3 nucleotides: TGTGCCAGTCGGGACAGGGTTGGCTACACCTTC. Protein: CASRDRVGYTF.

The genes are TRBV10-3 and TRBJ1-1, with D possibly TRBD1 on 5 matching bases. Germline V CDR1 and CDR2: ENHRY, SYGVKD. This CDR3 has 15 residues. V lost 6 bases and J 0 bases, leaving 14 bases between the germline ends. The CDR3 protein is CAIRQAAGVNTEAFF. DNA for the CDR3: TGTGCCATCAGACAGGCGGCGGGGGTGAACACTGAAGCTTTCTTT.

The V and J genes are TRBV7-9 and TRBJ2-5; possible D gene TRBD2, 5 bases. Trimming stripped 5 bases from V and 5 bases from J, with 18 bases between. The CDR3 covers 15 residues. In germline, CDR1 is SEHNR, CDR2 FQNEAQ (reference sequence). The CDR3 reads CASSRYEGSRETQYF. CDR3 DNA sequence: TGTGCCAGCAGCCGCTATGAGGGCTCGAGGGAGACCCAGTACTTC.